This T cell receptor beta chain was observed in a study of patients and donors after allogeneic stem cell transplantation. The CDR3 is made up of 14 amino acids. Trimming shortened V by 7 bases and J by 0 bases, and 13 bases separated the two germline ends. Germline assignment: CDR1 DFQATT and CDR2 SNEGSKA (reference sequence). MiXCR was run by TCRdb on the RT-PCR reads, yielding one entry per CDR3 protein. The sample carries 410,000 or so distinct CDR3 sequences, about a sixth recorded once. This clonotype was detected ten times or more. The chain carries TRBV20-1 and TRBJ2-1, with D perhaps TRBD2 (7 bases). The sequence came from a human donor who was either an allogeneic HSCT recipient or a stem cell or donor lymphocyte infusion donor (not recorded which). It is not recorded whose cells these are; they may come from a transplant donor. The sample comprised blood, either unsorted or a sorted T cell fraction (not recorded which). The CDR3 bases are TGCAGTGGGGGGGGCGGTTCCTCCTACAATGAGCAGTTCTTC. Translating gives CSGGGGSSYNEQFF.